Shown below are 17 T cell receptor beta chains from a single sample sequenced in a study of PD-1 blockade in classical Hodgkin lymphoma (dated by TCRdb to the early 2020s). What this sample's time point label stands for: newly diagnosed, previously untreated cHL patient sample. To prepare the library, the immunoSEQ multiplex PCR assay was applied. Here the immuneACCESS table is served through TCRdb, limited to in-frame sequences with V and J called. Missing clones are a known gap in these copies; in checked studies unresolved V genes cover under half, and the rest lacks a known reason. Here the sample has tens of thousands of clones; approximately 94% occur a single time. About 2.3% of the sample is taken by the ten largest. Specimen: peripheral blood mononuclear cells (PBMCs). The receptors derive from a human donor with classical Hodgkin lymphoma.

CDR3 DNA: TGTGCCAGCAGCGAAGGGGGCGGCTACACCTTC. Translation: CASSEGGGYTF. The rearrangement links TRBV9 to TRBJ1-2, with TRBD1 identical over 7 bases. Germline V gene sequence: CDR1 SGDLS, CDR2 YYNGEE. This CDR3 has 11 residues. Trimming at V came to 3 bases and at J to 8 bases, leaving 1 base not matched to a gene.

The chain uses TRBV2 and TRBJ2-1; tentatively, D is TRBD1 (5 bases). V was trimmed by 5 bases and J by 4 bases, leaving 9 bases between them. Germline values: CDR1 SNHLY, CDR2 FYNNEI. The CDR3 spans 13 residues. The CDR3 region is CASSLDKYNEQFF. The CDR3 DNA follows: TGTGCCAGCAGTCTGGACAAATACAATGAGCAGTTCTTC.

This chain connects TRBV7-2 to TRBJ2-5; D call uncertain. V was pared by 5 bases and J by 5 bases, with 12 bases between. The CDR3 has 13 amino acids. Germline V lookup: CDR1 SGHTA, CDR2 FQGNSA. CDR3 sequence (DNA): TGTGCCAGCAGCCTTGAGATAGTTGAGACCCAGTACTTC. This sequence encodes CASSLEIVETQYF.

The chain recombines TRBV30 with TRBJ2-3, with TRBD2 identical over 7 bases. CDR1 and CDR2 (germline): GTSNPN, SVGIG (reference sequence). The CDR3 is 17 amino acids. Losses at the gene ends were 5 bases for V and 2 bases for J; bases not matched to a gene: 16. The CDR3 sequence is CAWESGTIRGFTDTQYF. The DNA for the CDR3 is TGTGCCTGGGAATCCGGGACTATAAGAGGTTTCACAGATACGCAGTATTTT.

The rearrangement uses TRBV5-1 and TRBJ2-3, with 9 bases that match TRBD2. The trim removed 3 bases at V and 1 base at J, leaving 3 bases unmatched. The CDR3 consists of 15 residues. From germline, CDR1 is SGHRS and CDR2 YFSETQ. The CDR3 reads CASSYVAGGTDTQYF. The CDR3 DNA reads TGCGCCAGCAGCTACGTAGCGGGGGGCACAGATACGCAGTATTTT.

The rearrangement links TRBV27 to TRBJ2-2, with D unclear. The germline V and J ends were trimmed by 3 bases and 11 bases, with 10 bases remaining between them. Germline V gives CDR1 MNHEY, CDR2 SMNVEV (reference sequence). This CDR3 is built from 12 residues. The DNA for the CDR3 is TGTGCCAGCAGTTTCTTGTACCCTGAGCTGTTTTTT. Translating it yields CASSFLYPELFF.

This chain uses TRBV7-8 with TRBJ2-3; D gene ambiguous. Trimming stripped 5 bases from V and 2 bases from J, with 14 bases between. Germline-derived CDR1 and CDR2 are SGHVS and FQNEAQ. The CDR3 contains 15 residues. CDR3 in amino acids: CASSEGPTYTDTQYF. Here the CDR3 DNA reads TGTGCCAGCAGCGAAGGACCCACGTACACAGATACGCAGTATTTT. The complete variable domain, with remaining parts taken from reference TRBV7-8 and TRBJ2-3, reads GAGVSQSPRYKVAKRGQDVALRCDPISGHVSLFWYQQALGQGPEFLTYFQNEAQLDKSGLPSDRFFAERPEGSVSTLKIQRTQQEDSAVYLCASSEGPTYTDTQYFGPGTRLTVL.

V gene TRBV19 combines with J gene TRBJ1-4; weak D call: TRBD1 (6 bases). The V end lost 9 bases, the J end lost 1 base, and 12 bases lay between the germline ends. CDR1 is LNHDA, CDR2 SQIVND, per germline (reference sequence). The CDR3 is made up of 14 amino acids. The CDR3 protein is CASTPDRTNEKLFF. DNA of the CDR3: TGTGCCAGCACCCCGGACAGAACTAATGAAAAACTGTTTTTT.

The genes are TRBV6-6 and TRBJ1-3, with D perhaps TRBD1 (6 bases). Trimming pared 6 bases from V and 5 bases from J, leaving 17 bases between. Looked up from germline, CDR1 is MNHNY and CDR2 is SVGAGI (reference sequence). The CDR3 is made up of 15 amino acids. For the CDR3, the DNA is TGTGCCAGCAGGCCTCCCGGGGGCACAAGAAACACCATATATTTT. Its protein product is CASRPPGGTRNTIYF.

The chain couples TRBV7-2 to TRBJ2-3; D not resolved. The CDR3 has 14 amino acids. The germline gives CDR1 SGHTA, CDR2 FQGNSA. Trimming removed 8 bases from V and 4 bases from J, with 16 bases in between. The CDR3 spells CASQATGVADTQYF. The CDR3 region has the DNA TGTGCCAGCCAAGCAACCGGAGTGGCAGATACGCAGTATTTT.

The chain recombines TRBV2 with TRBJ2-7; TRBD1 agrees at 10 bases. V lost 6 bases and J lost 2; bases outside the gene matches: 7. CDR1 is SNHLY, CDR2 FYNNEI, per germline. CDR3 length: 15 amino acids. CDR3 sequence reads: CASSRGQGTTYEQYF. CDR3 sequence (DNA): TGTGCCAGCAGCAGGGGACAGGGGACTACCTACGAGCAGTACTTC.

The rearrangement joins TRBV27 to TRBJ2-1; TRBD2 matches 11 bases. CDR3 length equals 15 residues. V gave up 2 bases and J gave up 5 bases; unmatched junction bases: 2. Germline V gene data show CDR1 as MNHEY and CDR2 as SMNVEV (reference sequence). The CDR3, as DNA: TGTGCCAGCAGTTTAGGGACTAGCGGAAACAATGAGCAGTTCTTC. Translated: CASSLGTSGNNEQFF.

The chain employs TRBV7-8 and TRBJ2-1; D is unclear. The CDR3 spans 11 residues. Trimming cost V 9 bases and J 8 bases, with 11 bases left between them. From germline, CDR1 is SGHVS and CDR2 FQNEAQ. CDR3 sequence: CARKPGYEQFF. CDR3 in DNA: TGTGCCAGGAAGCCTGGCTATGAGCAGTTCTTC. Based on the CDR3 plus reference TRBV7-8 and TRBJ2-1, the full variable domain is GAGVSQSPRYKVAKRGQDVALRCDPISGHVSLFWYQQALGQGPEFLTYFQNEAQLDKSGLPSDRFFAERPEGSVSTLKIQRTQQEDSAVYLCARKPGYEQFFGPGTRLTVL.

J is TRBJ2-1 and V is TRBV18; TRBD1 matches at 8 bases. Trimming cost V 3 bases and J 0 bases; bases outside gene matches: 4. The CDR3 is made up of 16 amino acids. The V gene's germline CDR1 is KGHSH and CDR2 LQKENI. The CDR3 DNA follows: TGTGCCAGCTCACCGGGACAGGTGGGCTCCTACAATGAGCAGTTCTTC. Translated, it gives CASSPGQVGSYNEQFF. The full variable domain, its missing parts supplied by reference TRBV18 and TRBJ2-1, is NAGVMQNPRHLVRRRGQEARLRCSPMKGHSHVYWYRQLPEEGLKFMVYLQKENIIDESGMPKERFSAEFPKEGPSILRIQQVVRGDSAAYFCASSPGQVGSYNEQFFGPGTRLTVL.

J is TRBJ1-4 and V is TRBV6-5; 7 nucleotides line up with TRBD1. CDR1 is MNHEY, CDR2 SVGAGI, per germline. The CDR3 is 15 amino acids. V trimming: 3 bases; J trimming: 8 bases; junction bases outside the gene matches: 9. The CDR3 loop reads CASSYHDREGEKLFF. The CDR3 region has the DNA TGTGCCAGCAGTTATCATGACAGGGAGGGCGAAAAACTGTTTTTT.

This sequence joins TRBV28 and TRBJ2-2; 8 nucleotides agree with TRBD2. Per germline, CDR1 MDHEN and CDR2 SYDVKM. J was trimmed by 5 bases and V by 6 bases; bases with no gene match: 8. The CDR3 sequence is 15 residues long. The CDR3 spells CASRFPGLETGELFF. The CDR3 DNA sequence: TGTGCCAGCAGGTTTCCGGGACTAGAGACCGGGGAGCTGTTTTTT.

The genes are TRBV19 and TRBJ1-2; tentative D call: TRBD1 (6 bases). V lost 2 bases to trimming and J lost 2 bases, with 12 bases between them. This CDR3 spans 15 amino acids. Germline V gene sequence: CDR1 LNHDA, CDR2 SQIVND (reference sequence). The chain's CDR3 is CASSIPEGGNYGYTF. The DNA for the CDR3 is TGTGCCAGTAGTATACCGGAAGGGGGGAACTATGGCTACACCTTC.